The rows below give T cell receptor beta chains drawn from one sample of a study of blood T cell repertoires in COVID-19. Sequencing was performed with immunoSEQ multiplex PCR; in TCRdb, only in-frame clones are kept and a portion is missing. This table has 45,000 to 50,000 clones, 75% to 90% appearing once. Sequencing was performed on peripheral blood. The receptor set was obtained from a woman aged 80 or older with COVID-19, enrolled during active disease. CDR3s include the opening cysteine and the closing phenylalanine or tryptophan. Each record gives: J gene, V gene, clone size, D gene, CDR3 protein, CDR3 DNA. The D gene is left open where the match is weak. Part of the rows lack a size; the others show once, few, many or a class for expanded clones.

TRBJ2-1 | TRBV5-6 | . | . | CASSLRGSYNEQFF | TGTGCCAGCAGCTTGCGGGGCTCCTACAATGAGCAGTTCTTC
TRBJ2-7 | TRBV5-4 | . | TRBD1 | CASSPLTGPYEQYF | TGTGCCAGCAGCCCACTGACAGGGCCCTACGAGCAGTACTTC
TRBJ2-1 | TRBV11-3 | . | TRBD2 | CASSLIGGGEQFF | TGTGCCAGCAGCTTAATCGGCGGGGGTGAGCAGTTCTTC
TRBJ1-2 | TRBV6-1 | . | . | CASSELSGGYGYTF | TGTGCCAGCAGTGAGCTTAGCGGAGGATATGGCTACACCTTC
TRBJ2-3 | TRBV18 | few | . | CASSPEATTSTDTQYF | TGTGCCAGCTCACCAGAGGCGACTACTAGCACAGATACGCAGTATTTT
TRBJ2-3 | TRBV7-2 | . | TRBD2 | CASTSRALAGRGRDTQYF | TGTGCCAGCACCTCTAGAGCCCTAGCGGGGAGGGGGAGAGATACGCAGTATTTT
TRBJ2-1 | TRBV9 | . | . | CASSSQGQVIF | TGTGCCAGCAGCTCCCAGGGACAAGTGATCTTC
TRBJ2-3 | TRBV11-3 | . | TRBD2 | CASSPEAGADTQYF | TGTGCCAGCAGCCCCGAAGCGGGAGCAGATACGCAGTATTTT
TRBJ2-7 | TRBV11-2 | . | TRBD2 | CASRSGLAGVEQYF | TGTGCCAGCAGGTCGGGACTAGCGGGAGTCGAGCAGTACTTC
TRBJ1-4 | TRBV28 | . | . | CASSLRGVGEKLFF | TGTGCCAGCAGTTTGCGGGGTGTGGGGGAAAAACTGTTTTTT
TRBJ1-4 | TRBV11-2 | . | TRBD1 | CASSFRGQGEKLFF | TGTGCCAGCAGCTTCAGGGGGCAGGGTGAAAAACTGTTTTTT
TRBJ2-1 | TRBV20-1 | . | . | CSAGREQFF | TGCAGTGCAGGGAGGGAGCAGTTCTTC
TRBJ1-5 | TRBV19 | . | TRBD1 | CASSRQGDQPQHF | TGTGCCAGTAGTCGACAGGGGGATCAGCCCCAGCATTTT
TRBJ2-4 | TRBV15 | . | . | CATSSPQGAKNIQYF | TGTGCCACCAGCAGCCCACAGGGAGCCAAAAACATTCAGTACTTC
TRBJ2-7 | TRBV7-2 | . | . | CASSWIEGEQYF | TGTGCCAGCAGCTGGATAGAGGGCGAGCAGTACTTC
TRBJ1-2 | TRBV4-3 | . | . | CASSHSLGGTYGYTF | TGCGCCAGCAGCCATTCCCTTGGGGGGACCTATGGCTACACCTTC
TRBJ2-1 | TRBV5-4 | . | TRBD2 | CASSDTLAGGNEQFF | TGTGCCAGCAGCGATACGCTAGCGGGCGGCAATGAGCAGTTCTTC
TRBJ2-2 | TRBV11-3 | . | TRBD1 | CASSLQGAGELFF | TGTGCCAGCAGCCTACAGGGGGCCGGGGAGCTGTTTTTT
TRBJ1-1 | TRBV13 | . | . | CASSPGGPGYTEAFF | TGTGCCAGCAGCCCGGGGGGGCCAGGTTATACTGAAGCTTTCTTT
TRBJ2-1 | TRBV7-2 | . | TRBD2 | CASSLASWRGGNNEQFF | TGTGCCAGCAGCTTAGCGTCGTGGCGGGGGGGAAACAATGAGCAGTTCTTC
TRBJ1-5 | TRBV24-1 | . | . | CATQPQGNQPQHF | TGTGCCACCCAGCCCCAGGGGAATCAGCCCCAGCATTTT
TRBJ2-2 | TRBV7-2 | . | TRBD1 | CASSPRTGGTGELFF | TGTGCCAGCAGCCCCCGGACAGGGGGAACCGGGGAGCTGTTTTTT
TRBJ1-2 | TRBV7-8 | . | . | CASSRLLGTRPRVDYGYTF | TGTGCCAGCAGCCGGTTGTTGGGGACACGACCTCGCGTGGACTATGGCTACACCTTC
TRBJ2-5 | TRBV5-1 | . | . | CASSLAGTRETQYF | TGCGCCAGCAGCTTGGCGGGGACAAGGGAGACCCAGTACTTC
TRBJ2-2 | TRBV19 | . | . | CASRGTVTGELFF | TGTGCCAGTAGGGGGACTGTCACCGGGGAGCTGTTTTTT
TRBJ1-2 | TRBV19 | . | . | CASSAAWAKVQGYTF | TGTGCCAGTAGTGCCGCTTGGGCAAAAGTGCAGGGCTACACCTTC
TRBJ2-7 | TRBV11-2 | . | . | CASGIGGTNYEQYF | TGTGCCAGCGGGATAGGAGGAACCAACTACGAGCAGTACTTC
TRBJ1-2 | TRBV11-3 | . | TRBD1 | CASSPGQGSYTF | TGTGCCAGCAGCCCAGGACAGGGGAGCTACACCTTC
TRBJ1-1 | TRBV20-1 | . | . | CSARELTEAFF | TGCAGTGCCCGGGAGCTCACTGAAGCTTTCTTT